This entry lists 25 T cell receptor beta chains sequenced from one sample in a study of blood T cell repertoires in COVID-19 (dated by TCRdb to the early 2020s). The library came from the immunoSEQ multiplex PCR assay. TCRdb carries this immuneACCESS record with in-frame sequences only. Its versions omit some clonotypes, under half of them owing to an unresolved V gene in the studies checked, with the rest unexplained. A total of fewer than 500,000 clones appear in this sample, about 87% of them only once. The top ten constitute 0.8% to 0.85% of the sample. Sequences were obtained from peripheral blood. The receptors were gathered from a man between 18 and 29 years old with COVID-19, enrolled during active disease.

The V call is TRBV14, the J call TRBJ2-3; possibly TRBD1 for D (5 bases). V was cut by 10 bases and J by 1 base, with 18 bases left in between. In germline, CDR1 is SGHDN, CDR2 FVKESK. The CDR3 extends over 15 amino acids. CDR3 residues: CANSYRFPCTDTQYF. In DNA form, the CDR3 reads TGTGCCAACTCCTACAGGTTTCCCTGCACAGATACGCAGTATTTT.

The chain has TRBV14 and TRBJ2-5, with D possibly TRBD2 on 5 matching bases. The CDR3 sequence is 15 residues long. V was trimmed by 4 bases and J by 7 bases, leaving 19 bases between them. Germline V CDR1 and CDR2: SGHDN, FVKESK. The CDR3 is CASSPTDSLGGTQYF. CDR3 DNA sequence: TGTGCCAGCAGCCCTACAGACTCCCTAGGAGGGACCCAGTACTTC.

The chain recombines TRBV5-1 with TRBJ1-1; D not resolved. CDR3 length equals 16 residues. Trimming cost V 0 bases and J 0 bases, with 12 bases left between them. Germline CDR1 and CDR2: SGHRS and YFSETQ. For the CDR3, the DNA is TGCGCCAGCAGCTTGGTGAACTCAGGAATGAACACTGAAGCTTTCTTT. Translation gives CASSLVNSGMNTEAFF.

The chain couples TRBV2 to TRBJ2-7; TRBD2 is a possible D gene (6 bases). Germline V gene lookup returns CDR1 SNHLY and CDR2 FYNNEI. The CDR3 length is 12 residues. V lost 8 bases and J lost 3, with 11 bases in between. The CDR3 bases are TGTGCCAGCTACAGCGGGTTCTACGAGCAGTACTTC. Translating it yields CASYSGFYEQYF.

The chain links TRBV6-5 to TRBJ2-3; D unresolved. The CDR3 consists of 14 residues. CDR1 MNHEY and CDR2 SVGAGI come from the germline V gene. V was shortened by 10 bases and J by 2 bases, with 16 bases between the two germline ends. The CDR3 region is CATSLSDYTDTQYF. CDR3 DNA sequence: TGTGCCACCAGCCTTAGTGATTACACAGATACGCAGTATTTT.

The gene calls are TRBV7-2 and TRBJ2-7; 7 positions match TRBD2. CDR3 length equals 16 residues. Germline lookup yields CDR1 SGHTA and CDR2 FQGNSA. Trimming took 5 bases from V and 4 from J; bases not matched to a gene: 14. CDR3 DNA sequence: TGTGCCAGCAGCCAGCGTCTGACTAGCACAGATTACGAGCAGTACTTC. It translates to CASSQRLTSTDYEQYF.

The V call is TRBV5-1, the J call TRBJ2-1; 11 bases line up with TRBD2. Per germline, CDR1 SGHRS and CDR2 YFSETQ. The CDR3 is made up of 18 amino acids. The junction had 13 bases not matched to a gene; V was cut back by 4 bases and J by 4 bases. In DNA, the CDR3 is TGCGCCAGCAGCCCGGGACTAGCGGATGAGAGATTATACAATGAGCAGTTCTTC. It codes for CASSPGLADERLYNEQFF. Full variable domain (rest looked up from reference TRBV5-1 and TRBJ2-1): KAGVTQTPRYLIKTRGQQVTLSCSPISGHRSVSWYQQTPGQGLQFLFEYFSETQRNKGNFPGRFSGRQFSNSRSEMNVSTLELGDSALYLCASSPGLADERLYNEQFFGPGTRLTVL.

J is TRBJ2-5 and V is TRBV28; 11 bases agree with TRBD2. Germline CDR1 is MDHEN and CDR2 is SYDVKM. V gave up 6 bases and J gave up 5 bases; unmatched junction bases: 11. The CDR3 sequence is 16 residues long. CDR3 nucleotides: TGTGCCAGCAGGGATGGACGACTAGCGGGAATGGAGACCCAGTACTTC. Amino acid sequence: CASRDGRLAGMETQYF.

This rearrangement joins TRBV28 to TRBJ2-7, with 11 bases matching TRBD1. Looked up from germline, CDR1 is MDHEN and CDR2 is SYDVKM. The CDR3 is 18 residues long. The V gene end was trimmed by 6 bases and the J gene end by 0 bases; junction bases not matched to a gene: 13. In nucleotides, the CDR3 is TGTGCCAGCAGAGGGCCTCGGGACAGGGGGTTGGGCTCCTACGAGCAGTACTTC. This gives the protein CASRGPRDRGLGSYEQYF.

The gene calls are TRBV30 and TRBJ2-5; TRBD1 agrees at 8 bases. The length of the CDR3 is 15 residues. Germline CDR1 GTSNPN, CDR2 SVGIG (reference sequence). V lost 3 bases and J lost 3; bases outside the gene matches: 9. The CDR3 DNA sequence: TGTGCCTGGAGCCGGACAGGGATCATGGAAGAGACCCAGTACTTC. Protein: CAWSRTGIMEETQYF.

This clone was seen a few times. The J gene is TRBJ1-5, the V gene TRBV2; possible D gene TRBD1, 5 bases. The germline gives CDR1 SNHLY, CDR2 FYNNEI. The CDR3 is 14 residues long. Trimming cost V 2 bases and J 7 bases, with 12 bases left between them. This CDR3 is CASSERSGQQPQHF. CDR3 DNA sequence: TGTGCCAGCAGTGAACGTTCAGGGCAGCAGCCCCAGCATTTT.

The chain has TRBV7-8 and TRBJ1-1, with D possibly TRBD1 on 5 matching bases. The V and J ends lost 0 bases and 1 base respectively, with 9 bases between them. The CDR3 is made up of 15 amino acids. Germline values: CDR1 SGHVS, CDR2 FQNEAQ. This chain's CDR3 is CASSLARGTNTEAFF. CDR3 sequence (DNA): TGTGCCAGCAGCTTAGCCCGGGGGACGAACACTGAAGCTTTCTTT.

The chain has TRBV6-6 and TRBJ1-6; unclear D gene. The CDR3 is made up of 14 amino acids. Germline CDR1 MNHNY, CDR2 SVGAGI (reference sequence). Trimming left V 7 bases short and J 10 bases short, with 17 bases between. CDR3 sequence (DNA): TGTGCCAGCATCGACACCCAAATCGGCTCACCCCTCCACTTT. Translating gives CASIDTQIGSPLHF.

The chain combines TRBV29-1 with TRBJ2-2; possibly TRBD1 for D (6 bases). Trimming pared 7 bases from V and 6 bases from J, leaving 12 bases between. Germline V gene data show CDR1 as SQVTM and CDR2 as ANQGSEA. The CDR3 runs to 12 residues. The CDR3 region has the DNA TGCAGCGGATCCAAGGGGGCCGGGGAGCTGTTTTTT. It codes for CSGSKGAGELFF.

This clone occurred once. This rearrangement joins TRBV4-1 to TRBJ2-1; 8 bases map to TRBD2. Germline lookup yields CDR1 MGHRA and CDR2 YSYEKL. CDR3 size: 15 residues. J gave up 4 bases and V 0 bases, and 2 bases lay outside the gene matches. The CDR3 sequence is CASSQEPGGYNEQFF. The CDR3 DNA reads TGCGCCAGCAGCCAAGAGCCGGGGGGGTACAATGAGCAGTTCTTC.

V is TRBV30 and J is TRBJ2-6; D not certain. This CDR3 contains 12 residues. Germline CDR1 reads GTSNPN; CDR2 reads SVGIG (reference sequence). Between the trimmed V and J ends, which lost 5 bases and 4 bases, there was a span of 6 bases. As DNA, the CDR3 is TGTGCCTGGGTGGCCGGGGCCAACGTCCTGACTTTC. Translating it yields CAWVAGANVLTF.

The rearrangement links TRBV2 to TRBJ1-1, with TRBD1 as a possible D gene (6 bases). V was shortened by 7 bases and J by 7 bases, with 10 bases between the two germline ends. This CDR3 is 11 amino acids long. Germline V lookup: CDR1 SNHLY, CDR2 FYNNEI. This CDR3 reads CASKGEGEAFF. CDR3 sequence (DNA): TGTGCCAGCAAGGGGGAAGGTGAAGCTTTCTTT.

The rearrangement links TRBV3-1 (or the pseudogene TRBV3-2) to TRBJ2-1, with D perhaps matching TRBD2 (5 bases). Germline assignment: CDR1 LGHDT and CDR2 YNNKEL (reference sequence). This CDR3 region has 12 residues. V lost 3 bases, J lost 10 bases, and 10 bases lay in between. The DNA for the CDR3 is TGTGCCAGCAGCCACAATCGCGGGGAGCAGTTCTTC. It yields the protein CASSHNRGEQFF.

The chain links TRBV5-1 to TRBJ2-3; TRBD2 agrees at 8 bases. Germline lookup yields CDR1 SGHRS and CDR2 YFSETQ. J was trimmed by 2 bases and V by 0 bases; bases with no gene match: 2. There are 15 residues in the CDR3. The DNA for the CDR3 is TGCGCCAGCAGCTTGGCGGGGGGGTACACAGATACGCAGTATTTT. It codes for CASSLAGGYTDTQYF.

The gene calls are TRBV24-1 and TRBJ2-3; maybe TRBD2 (5 bases). Trimming removed 2 bases from V and 0 bases from J, with 11 bases in between. Germline values: CDR1 KGHDR, CDR2 SFDVKD. This CDR3 has 16 amino acids. CDR3 in amino acids: CATSDSRAESTDTQYF. CDR3 bases: TGTGCCACCAGTGATTCCAGAGCGGAGAGCACAGATACGCAGTATTTT.

This sequence joins TRBV10-1 and TRBJ2-7; 10 nucleotides align to TRBD2. Germline V lookup: CDR1 WNHNN, CDR2 SYGVQD (reference sequence). The CDR3 loop spans 15 amino acids. Trimming at V came to 0 bases and at J to 4 bases, leaving 3 bases not matched to a gene. The CDR3 region is CASSESPSGSYEQYF. CDR3 DNA sequence: TGCGCCAGCAGTGAGTCCCCTAGCGGGAGTTACGAGCAGTACTTC.

CDR3 region: CAWTAATALANTGELFF. The CDR3 nucleotides read TGTGCCTGGACCGCCGCGACGGCGCTAGCGAACACCGGGGAGCTGTTTTTT. J is TRBJ2-2 and V is TRBV30; no firm D call. Per the germline V gene, CDR1 is GTSNPN and CDR2 is SVGIG (reference sequence). This CDR3 comprises 17 residues. Trimming pared 4 bases from V and 0 bases from J, leaving 18 bases between.

As DNA, the CDR3 is TGTGCCAGCAGAGACTGGACAGAACTCTATGGCTACACCTTC. Residues: CASRDWTELYGYTF. V usage is TRBV6-5 and J usage is TRBJ1-2; a weak D match, TRBD1 (6 bases). This CDR3 contains 14 residues. Trimming removed 6 bases at V and 4 bases at J, with 15 bases between. The germline V gene has CDR1 MNHEY and CDR2 SVGAGI.

The chain is built from TRBV10-2 and TRBJ2-3; 9 nucleotides line up with TRBD2. Germline V lookup: CDR1 WSHSY, CDR2 SAAADI. The CDR3 is made up of 15 amino acids. The junction had 7 bases not matched to a gene; V was cut back by 7 bases and J by 2 bases. Here the CDR3 reads CASTWGLADTDTQYF. Here the CDR3 DNA reads TGCGCCAGCACCTGGGGACTAGCAGACACAGATACGCAGTATTTT.

DNA for the CDR3: TGTGCCTTCGCGGGCTCTGGAAACACCATATATTTT. This translates into CAFAGSGNTIYF. The chain combines TRBV30 with TRBJ1-3; the D is unclear. This CDR3 has 12 amino acids. Germline loops: CDR1 GTSNPN, CDR2 SVGIG (reference sequence). The germline V and J ends were trimmed by 7 bases and 0 bases, with 7 bases remaining between them. The variable domain in full, completed from reference TRBV30 and TRBJ1-3, reads SQTIHQWPATLVQPVGSPLSLECTVEGTSNPNLYWYRQAAGRGLQLLFYSVGIGQISSEVPQNLSASRPQDRQFILSSKKLLLSDSGFYLCAFAGSGNTIYFGEGSWLTVV.